This T cell receptor (beta chain) was obtained from a study of molecular identifiers for immune sequencing clone quantification. Across the study: With replicates, the RNA of about 20,000 or 100,000 naive CD8 cells was split five ways and four were sequenced.

One entry per CDR3 protein results from TCRdb running MiXCR on the PCR reads. In the table there are 550,000 to 750,000 distinct CDR3 sequences, 15% to 20% of which are singletons. Study-wide results and caveats: Clones that exceeded 20 RNA copies held over 97% of effector molecules, yet under 1% in naive cells. Shared barcodes on identical TCR molecules could underestimate the sizes of highly expanded clones.

Note on this clonotype: Antigen: not known.

Isolation of naive CD8 T cells was achieved by sorting on a CD8+CD4-CCR7+CD45RA+ phenotype. What was sequenced was naive CD8+ T cells from blood, with Jurkat cell RNA spiked in. Subset defined: FACS-sorted CD8+CD4-CCR7+CD45RA+ naive T cells. The sequence derives from a human donor in good health. Some libraries in this study had Jurkat cell RNA spiked in.

CDR3 protein: CASSLNGRGIGTQYF. The CDR3 DNA follows: TGTGCCAGCAGCTTAAACGGACGGGGAATCGGGACCCAGTACTTC. The J gene is TRBJ2-5, the V gene TRBV7-9; the D gene is possibly TRBD2 (5 bases). CDR1 is SEHNR and CDR2 is FQNEAQ in the germline V gene (reference sequence). Trimming removed 2 bases from V and 7 bases from J, with 17 bases in between. The CDR3 is 15 amino acids.